This T cell receptor (beta chain) was captured in a study of shared clonotypes between healthy human individuals. Study at large: Per donor, CD8 memory used one plate, CD8 naive used two, CD4 memory used three and CD4 naive used three.

The V and J ends lost 4 bases and 4 bases respectively, with 16 bases between them. This CDR3 is built from 15 residues. In germline, CDR1 is MNHEY, CDR2 SMNVEV (reference sequence). The data were produced by immunoSEQ multiplex PCR, yet TCRdb's version contains in-frame clones alone and is incomplete. Seen here are around 2.1 million clones, approximately 94% observed once, and the top ten hold 1.5% to 2%. CD45RO-negative CD8 cells positively selected for CCR7 made up the naive population, which excluded terminally differentiated effector memory CD45RA+ cells. This sequence was found in a man aged 18 to 30 in good health. Some clones in this sample may be carry-over from other donors' samples. Input material: naive CD8+ T cells from PBMCs. V usage is TRBV27 and J usage is TRBJ1-2; no reliable D call. The CDR3 DNA reads as TGTGCCAGCAGTTCCCTGAAAGGCGGACCCTATGGCTACACCTTC. This encodes CASSSLKGGPYGYTF.